The 15 T cell receptor beta chains below were found in one sample sequenced in a study of T-cell memory formation after mild COVID-19 (dated by TCRdb to the early 2020s). Library prep was done by 5' RACE. The listed sequencing device is Illumina NovaSeq 6000. In-frame beta chains were kept once TCRdb had trimmed the public reads at Q25 with fastp and called clones with MiXCR. Entries that share a CDR3 protein sequence are merged under the most common genes and DNA. The table for this sample lists hundreds of thousands of distinct CDR3 sequences; over 20% of them were counted only once. The ten most abundant clones make up around an eighth of the sample. Sample: PBMCs or a T cell subset sorted from them (not recorded which). All receptors come from an adult woman who had mild COVID-19 (a few samples of this study predate the infection). The sample titles of this study are shuffled in the database, so cell type and time point are left out; the donor was told from shared clones.

The rearrangement links TRBV7-3 to TRBJ2-1; 8 nucleotides match TRBD2. This CDR3 is 14 amino acids long. Germline V gene data show CDR1 as SGHTA and CDR2 as FQGTGA. The junction had 1 base not matched to a gene; V was cut back by 1 base and J by 5 bases. CDR3 nucleotides: TGTGCCAGCAGCTTAAGGCGGGGGGACAATGAGCAGTTCTTC. Translated, it gives CASSLRRGDNEQFF.

This clonotype has a handful of counts. This chain joins TRBV11-2 and TRBJ2-7, with a weak D call TRBD2 (7 bases). Trimming shortened V by 1 base and J by 6 bases, and 16 bases separated the two germline ends. Germline V gives CDR1 SGHAT, CDR2 FQNNGV. The CDR3 has 15 residues. The CDR3 DNA reads TGTGCCAGCAGCTTAGTAGGGGGGGCCCCCTCCGAGCAGTACTTC. Protein product: CASSLVGGAPSEQYF.

This clonotype was observed a handful of times. The chain employs TRBV3-1 and TRBJ1-1; 9 bases line up with TRBD1. With 5 bases clipped from V and 7 bases from J, the junction kept 11 bases outside the gene matches. The CDR3 consists of 15 residues. The germline V gene encodes CDR1 LGHDT and CDR2 YNNKEL (reference sequence). The CDR3 loop reads CASSYTTGGSDEAFF. The CDR3 DNA reads as TGTGCCAGCAGCTATACGACAGGGGGTTCCGATGAAGCTTTCTTT.

This clonotype was seen more than once but under ten times. The gene calls are TRBV25-1 and TRBJ1-2; no firm D call. The CDR3 spans 13 residues. The germline V gene has CDR1 MGHDK and CDR2 SYGVNS. Between the trimmed V and J ends, which lost 3 bases and 4 bases, there was a span of 9 bases. This CDR3 reads CASSDRNFYGYTF. The DNA for the CDR3 is TGTGCCAGCAGTGACAGGAATTTCTATGGCTACACCTTC.

The chain couples TRBV7-9 to TRBJ2-2, with a tentative D call TRBD2 (6 bases). Germline CDR1 SEHNR, CDR2 FQNEAQ (reference sequence). This CDR3 comprises 17 residues. Trimming removed 0 bases at V and 5 bases at J, with 16 bases between. CDR3 protein: CASSLATGTPWTGELFF. For the CDR3, the DNA is TGTGCCAGCAGCTTAGCGACGGGGACTCCTTGGACCGGGGAGCTGTTTTTT.

This chain joins TRBV12-3 or TRBV12-4 and TRBJ2-7, with D possibly TRBD2 on 5 matching bases. V lost 2 bases to trimming and J lost 0 bases, with 17 bases between them. This CDR3 is 17 amino acids long. Written as DNA, the CDR3 is TGTGCCAGCAGTTTATCGGCTAGCCTATTGAGCTCCTACGAGCAGTACTTC. This gives the protein CASSLSASLLSSYEQYF.

This clonotype was recorded many times. The chain combines TRBV25-1 with TRBJ2-1; D possibly uses TRBD1 or TRBD2 (5 bases each). The CDR3 length is 14 residues. In germline, CDR1 is MGHDK, CDR2 SYGVNS. Trimming stripped 5 bases from V and 5 bases from J, with 13 bases between. CDR3 nucleotide sequence: TGTGCCAGCAGTTATGGGGGACGGAACAATGAGCAGTTCTTC. This sequence encodes CASSYGGRNNEQFF.

This clonotype was recorded a few times. V is TRBV6-1 and J is TRBJ1-1, with unresolved D. The CDR3 contains 13 residues. V shed 6 bases and J shed 7 bases, with 15 bases lying between them. Germline V gene data show CDR1 as MNHNS and CDR2 as SASEGT. The DNA of the CDR3 is TGTGCCAGCAGGATGGAGGGCTGGGGTGAAGCTTTCTTT. This gives the protein CASRMEGWGEAFF.

This clonotype was detected many times. The V gene is TRBV12-3 or TRBV12-4, the J gene TRBJ1-1; no clear D. The CDR3 is made up of 13 amino acids. Trimming shortened V by 1 base and J by 5 bases, and 8 bases separated the two germline ends. As DNA, the CDR3 is TGTGCCAGCAGTTTAGGGGTGAGAACTGAAGCTTTCTTT. Translating it yields CASSLGVRTEAFF.

This clonotype was observed at least ten times. V and J are TRBV7-9 and TRBJ1-5; D may be TRBD1 (5 bases). Germline CDR1 is SEHNR and CDR2 is FQNEAQ (reference sequence). Trimming cost V 5 bases and J 4 bases, with 21 bases left between them. This CDR3 comprises 17 residues. The CDR3, as DNA: TGTGCCAGCAGCAGGGGCCGGGCCCTTGAATGGAATCAGCCCCAGCATTTT. It yields the protein CASSRGRALEWNQPQHF.

The chain links TRBV24-1 to TRBJ2-1; D is ambiguous. The germline V and J ends were trimmed by 1 base and 8 bases, with 8 bases remaining between them. Germline lookup yields CDR1 KGHDR and CDR2 SFDVKD. The CDR3 is 13 amino acids. CDR3 nucleotides: TGTGCCACCAGTGATTTTGGGTACCATGAGCAGTTCTTC. Translating it yields CATSDFGYHEQFF.

Ten or more counts support this clonotype. The junction departs from germline at one end; a sequencing error may be responsible. The chain employs TRBV4-1 and TRBJ2-1; D not certain. The CDR3 consists of 12 residues. The V gene's germline CDR1 is MGHRA and CDR2 YSYEKL. The CDR3, as DNA: TGTGCCAGCAGCCAAGATCGCCCTGAGCAGTTCTTC. It translates to CASSQDRPEQFF.

This chain connects TRBV19 to TRBJ2-1; D ambiguous. The CDR3 totals 16 residues. CDR1 is LNHDA and CDR2 is SQIVND in the germline V gene (reference sequence). Trimming stripped 2 bases from V and 0 bases from J, with 11 bases between. The chain's CDR3 is CASSIIHSRSYNEQFF. The CDR3 nucleotides are TGTGCCAGTAGTATAATACACAGCCGCTCCTACAATGAGCAGTTCTTC.

This clonotype was counted only a few times. This chain links TRBV25-1 with TRBJ2-7, with TRBD1 matching over 10 bases. V lost 8 bases, J lost 6 bases, and 13 bases stayed unmatched. CDR1 is MGHDK, CDR2 SYGVNS, per germline. The CDR3 runs to 15 residues. CDR3 sequence (DNA): TGTGCCAGCGCCGATCGGGGACAGGGGAAATTCGAGCAGTACTTC. Protein: CASADRGQGKFEQYF.

This clonotype was picked up many times. The CDR3 coding sequence is TGTGCCACCAGCACTCAGACAGGGGTCGGGAGGGCCGGGGAGCTGTTTTTT. The encoded protein is CATSTQTGVGRAGELFF. The chain is built from TRBV15 and TRBJ2-2; D may correspond to TRBD1 or TRBD2 (8 bases each). V was trimmed by 4 bases and J by 6 bases, leaving 21 bases between them. The germline V gene encodes CDR1 LNHNV and CDR2 YYDKDF (reference sequence). This CDR3 region has 17 residues.